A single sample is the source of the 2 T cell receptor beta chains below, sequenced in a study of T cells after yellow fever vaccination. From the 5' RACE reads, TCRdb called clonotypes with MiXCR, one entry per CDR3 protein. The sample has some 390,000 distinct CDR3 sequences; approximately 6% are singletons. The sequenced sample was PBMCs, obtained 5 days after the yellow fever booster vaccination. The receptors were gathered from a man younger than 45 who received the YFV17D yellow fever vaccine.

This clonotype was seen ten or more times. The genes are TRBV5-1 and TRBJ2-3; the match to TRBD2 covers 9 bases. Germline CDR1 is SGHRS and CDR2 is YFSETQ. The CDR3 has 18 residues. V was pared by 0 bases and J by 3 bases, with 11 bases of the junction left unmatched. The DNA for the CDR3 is TGCGCCAGCAGCTTGGTTAGCGGGAGCCCTACCAGGACAGATACGCAGTATTTT. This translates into CASSLVSGSPTRTDTQYF. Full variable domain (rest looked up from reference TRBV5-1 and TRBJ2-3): KAGVTQTPRYLIKTRGQQVTLSCSPISGHRSVSWYQQTPGQGLQFLFEYFSETQRNKGNFPGRFSGRQFSNSRSEMNVSTLELGDSALYLCASSLVSGSPTRTDTQYFGPGTRLTVL.

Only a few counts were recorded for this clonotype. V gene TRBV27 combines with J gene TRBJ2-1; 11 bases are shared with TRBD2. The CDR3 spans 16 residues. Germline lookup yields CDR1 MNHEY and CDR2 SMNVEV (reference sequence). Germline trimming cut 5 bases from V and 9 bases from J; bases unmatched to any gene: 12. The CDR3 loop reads CASSPLSGRALSEQFF. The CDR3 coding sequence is TGTGCCAGCAGTCCCCTTAGCGGGAGGGCCTTAAGTGAGCAGTTCTTC.